These T cell receptor beta chains were read from a single sample in a study of shared clonotypes between healthy human individuals. Repertoires were generated with immunoSEQ multiplex PCR, while TCRdb's copy carries only in-frame clones and drops some. The table has 1.5 million to 1.9 million clones, approximately 98% seen once. What was sequenced was naive CD4+ T cells sorted from blood. The receptors stem from a man in his thirties or forties in good health. The CDR3 runs from the conserved cysteine through the conserved F or W. A D gene is named only where the DNA matches it firmly. Rows give clone size only sometimes, using once, few, many, or a class for an expanded clone.

v_gene	d_gene	j_gene	abundance	CDR3aa	CDR3nt
TRBV7-3	.	TRBJ1-1	.	CASSVTGHTEAFF	TGTGCCAGCAGCGTTACAGGGCACACTGAAGCTTTCTTT
TRBV5-1	TRBD2	TRBJ2-7	.	CASSLSLAGAHEQYF	TGCGCCAGCAGCCTCTCATTAGCGGGAGCCCACGAGCAGTACTTC
TRBV6-5	.	TRBJ2-7	.	CASSRSGTSLEQYF	TGTGCCAGCAGCCGTTCCGGGACATCTTTGGAGCAGTACTTC
TRBV2	TRBD1	TRBJ1-3	.	CASSITTSRDRHTIYF	TGTGCCAGCAGTATAACCACATCTAGGGACAGGCACACCATATATTTT
TRBV5-1	TRBD2	TRBJ2-6	once	CASAVGLAGFSGANVLTF	TGCGCCAGCGCGGTTGGACTAGCGGGGTTTTCGGGGGCCAACGTCCTGACTTTC
TRBV6-1	TRBD1	TRBJ1-5	.	CASRGTGPLNQPQHF	TGTGCCAGCAGAGGGACAGGGCCCCTTAATCAGCCCCAGCATTTT
TRBV29-1	TRBD1	TRBJ2-7	once	CSVVGRTGEQYF	TGCAGCGTTGTCGGCAGGACAGGCGAGCAGTACTTC
TRBV10-3	.	TRBJ1-1	.	CAISERGGNTEAFF	TGTGCCATCAGTGAGCGGGGGGGGAACACTGAAGCTTTCTTT
TRBV7-2	.	TRBJ2-5	.	CASSLGLLYQETQYF	TGTGCCAGCAGCTTGGGACTTTTGTACCAAGAGACCCAGTACTTC
TRBV6-6	TRBD1	TRBJ2-7	.	CASSTQGAAYEQYF	TGTGCCAGCAGTACTCAGGGGGCGGCCTACGAGCAGTACTTC
TRBV7-8	TRBD2	TRBJ2-1	.	CASSFLADLYNEQFF	TGTGCCAGCAGCTTCCTAGCGGACCTCTACAATGAGCAGTTCTTC
TRBV6-1	.	TRBJ2-7	.	CASSAGVTYEQYF	TGTGCCAGCTCCGCAGGGGTCACCTACGAGCAGTACTTC
TRBV6-6	.	TRBJ2-3	.	CASTNPKGLGTDTQYF	TGTGCCAGCACCAACCCAAAGGGGTTGGGTACAGATACGCAGTATTTT
TRBV10-3	TRBD2	TRBJ2-7	.	CAISQVAGGPYEQYF	TGTGCCATCAGTCAGGTAGCGGGAGGGCCCTACGAGCAGTACTTC
TRBV14	.	TRBJ1-5	once	CASSLGGPQPQHF	TGTGCCAGCAGCCTAGGGGGGCCTCAGCCCCAGCATTTT
TRBV27	TRBD1	TRBJ2-7	.	CASSSRDRNEQYF	TGTGCCAGCAGTTCGAGGGACAGAAACGAGCAGTACTTC
TRBV25-1	.	TRBJ2-3	once	CASSQQGRGPDTQYF	TGTGCCAGCAGTCAACAGGGGAGGGGCCCAGATACGCAGTATTTT
TRBV5-6	.	TRBJ2-3	.	CASSLRTGSDTQYF	TGTGCCAGCAGCTTGCGTACAGGGTCAGATACGCAGTATTTT
TRBV19	TRBD1	TRBJ2-5	.	CASSTGTGVGETQYF	TGTGCCAGTAGTACTGGGACAGGGGTTGGGGAGACCCAGTACTTC
TRBV6-1	TRBD1	TRBJ2-7	.	CASSEHGTVVLEQYF	TGTGCCAGCAGTGAACATGGGACAGTAGTATTAGAGCAGTACTTC
TRBV5-5	.	TRBJ1-2	.	CASSLARAGLYGYTF	TGTGCCAGCAGCTTGGCCCGGGCAGGGCTCTATGGCTACACCTTC
TRBV7-6	.	TRBJ2-2	.	CASSLARGTGELFF	TGTGCCAGCAGCTTAGCTAGGGGAACCGGGGAGCTGTTTTTT
TRBV18	.	TRBJ1-1	.	CASSTPAGIFTEAFF	TGTGCCAGCTCCACCCCTGCAGGGATCTTCACTGAAGCTTTCTTT
TRBV9	TRBD1	TRBJ1-3	.	CASSPTGGGSGNTIYF	TGTGCCAGCAGCCCCACAGGGGGGGGCTCTGGAAACACCATATATTTT
TRBV5-1	TRBD1	TRBJ2-7	.	CASSRKGQASYEQYF	TGCGCCAGCAGTAGAAAAGGACAGGCTAGCTACGAGCAGTACTTC
TRBV23-1	.	TRBJ2-1	.	CASSQSVEADHYNEQFF	TGCGCCAGCAGTCAATCCGTTGAGGCTGACCACTACAATGAGCAGTTCTTC
TRBV10-3	.	TRBJ2-4	.	CAISESRDTLAKNIQYF	TGTGCCATCAGTGAGTCAAGGGACACACTAGCCAAAAACATTCAGTACTTC
TRBV2	TRBD2	TRBJ2-7	.	CASTRTSGDEQYF	TGTGCCAGCACTCGGACTAGCGGGGACGAGCAGTACTTC
TRBV30	.	TRBJ2-5	few	CAWSVGGETQYF	TGTGCCTGGAGTGTAGGGGGAGAGACCCAGTACTTC
TRBV7-3	.	TRBJ2-5	.	CASSLGPPPRETQYF	TGTGCCAGCAGCTTAGGTCCACCCCCAAGGGAGACCCAGTACTTC
TRBV27	.	TRBJ1-5	.	CASSLNPGSHQPQHF	TGTGCCAGCAGTTTAAACCCAGGCTCTCATCAGCCCCAGCATTTT
TRBV28	TRBD1	TRBJ2-3	.	CASSTGQVKDTQYF	TGTGCCAGCAGTACCGGACAGGTAAAAGATACGCAGTATTTT
TRBV16	.	TRBJ2-2	.	CASSPRDLNTGELFF	TGTGCCAGCAGCCCCCGGGACCTGAACACCGGGGAGCTGTTTTTT
TRBV11-2	.	TRBJ2-1	.	CASSISLGPPAYNEQFF	TGTGCCAGCAGCATATCACTTGGACCTCCAGCCTACAATGAGCAGTTCTTC
TRBV18	.	TRBJ2-7	.	CASSRAGGLYEQYF	TGTGCCAGCTCACGCGCCGGGGGATTGTACGAGCAGTACTTC
TRBV6-1	.	TRBJ2-7	.	CASSEGANRTPTYEQYF	TGTGCCAGCAGTGAAGGGGCCAATCGGACACCTACCTACGAGCAGTACTTC
TRBV7-6	TRBD2	TRBJ2-1	.	CASSLVAASGYNEQFF	TGTGCCAGCAGCTTAGTGGCGGCTAGCGGGTACAATGAGCAGTTCTTC
TRBV28	.	TRBJ1-4	.	CASRGGGGEKLFF	TGTGCCAGCCGTGGAGGGGGAGGTGAAAAACTGTTTTTT
TRBV6-1	.	TRBJ2-7	.	CASSRQLVTDEQYF	TGTGCCAGCAGCCGCCAACTAGTTACAGACGAGCAGTACTTC
TRBV9	TRBD1	TRBJ1-5	.	CASSTGQGKEPQHF	TGTGCCAGCAGCACCGGACAGGGTAAAGAGCCCCAGCATTTT
TRBV30	.	TRBJ1-5	.	CAWSRQGDQPQHF	TGTGCCTGGAGTAGGCAGGGCGATCAGCCCCAGCATTTT
TRBV6-1	TRBD1	TRBJ1-2	once	CASSEWADRVRGYTF	TGTGCCAGCAGTGAATGGGCGGACAGGGTTCGGGGCTACACCTTC
TRBV5-1	.	TRBJ2-3	once	CASSLVPPDTQYF	TGCGCCAGCAGCTTGGTACCCCCAGATACGCAGTATTTT
TRBV7-2	TRBD2	TRBJ2-1	.	CASSLGVAGLPYNEQFF	TGTGCCAGCAGCTTAGGGGTAGCGGGCCTACCCTACAATGAGCAGTTCTTC
TRBV2	TRBD2	TRBJ2-7	.	CASSGGWEGLYEQYF	TGTGCCAGCAGTGGAGGGTGGGAGGGTCTCTACGAGCAGTACTTC